These 11 T cell receptor beta chains were all obtained from the same sample, sequenced in a study of long-term antiretroviral therapy in people with HIV. At survey level, the immunoSEQ assay was run in its v3.0 version. TCRdb's table, derived via immunoSEQ multiplex PCR, lists solely in-frame clones and lacks some. The sample yields about 31,000 clones, 75% to 90% seen once. Sequences were derived from unsorted PBMCs, sampled around 5 years before starting antiretroviral therapy. The source of these receptors is a man in his fifties or sixties with HIV.

The chain has TRBV9 and TRBJ2-3; 8 nucleotides agree with TRBD2. Germline V gene lookup returns CDR1 SGDLS and CDR2 YYNGEE. The CDR3 has 16 residues. V lost 0 bases, J lost 5 bases, and 8 bases stayed unmatched. CDR3 in amino acids: CASSVVDGRAQDTQYF. The CDR3 bases are TGTGCCAGCAGCGTAGTAGACGGGAGGGCCCAAGATACGCAGTATTTT.

This rearrangement joins TRBV13 to TRBJ2-7, with 7 nucleotides matching TRBD1. CDR3 size: 16 residues. Germline assignment: CDR1 PRHDT and CDR2 FYEKMQ (reference sequence). V was pared by 2 bases and J by 2 bases, with 9 bases of the junction left unmatched. The CDR3 DNA reads as TGTGCCAGCAGCTTACGTCGACAGGGATATGCCTACGAGCAGTACTTC. Translating it yields CASSLRRQGYAYEQYF.

The chain has TRBV5-8 and TRBJ2-7, with TRBD2 matching 7 bases. This CDR3 contains 13 residues. Germline CDR1 reads SGHTS; CDR2 reads YDEGEE. Trimming cost V 3 bases and J 5 bases; bases outside gene matches: 5. The DNA of the CDR3 is TGTGCCAGCAGCTCACTAGCGTCTAACGAGCAGTACTTC. It is translated as CASSSLASNEQYF. The full variable domain, completed using reference TRBV5-8 and TRBJ2-7, is EAGVTQSPTHLIKTRGQQATLRCSPISGHTSVYWYQQALGLGLQFLLWYDEGEERNRGNFPPRFSGRQFPNYSSELNVNALELEDSALYLCASSSLASNEQYFGPGTRLTVT.

This rearrangement joins TRBV4-2 to TRBJ2-7; TRBD1 matches 8 bases. CDR1 and CDR2 from the germline V gene are LGHNA and YNFKEQ. The CDR3 is 17 amino acids. The ends lost 3 bases at V and 0 bases at J; junction bases unmatched: 10. CDR3 sequence: CASSQTLSGTGSYEQYF. The DNA of the CDR3 is TGTGCCAGCAGCCAGACCCTTTCCGGGACAGGCTCCTACGAGCAGTACTTC.

This clone has just a few counts. This sequence joins TRBV7-6 and TRBJ2-7; 9 bases map to TRBD1. The CDR3 is 14 residues long. In germline, CDR1 is SGHVS, CDR2 FNYEAQ. The trim removed 3 bases at V and 5 bases at J, leaving 5 bases unmatched. DNA of the CDR3: TGTGCCAGCAGCTTGGGGACAGGGTGGGACGAGCAGTACTTC. Translated, it gives CASSLGTGWDEQYF.

The rearrangement links TRBV2 to TRBJ1-1; D not resolved. The CDR3 extends over 10 amino acids. With 6 bases removed from V and 3 bases from J, the gap between germline ends came to 2 bases. The V gene's germline CDR1 is SNHLY and CDR2 FYNNEI. CDR3 residues: CASRYTEAFF. The CDR3 bases are TGTGCCAGCAGGTACACTGAAGCTTTCTTT.

V and J are TRBV11-2 and TRBJ1-3, with D unresolved. CDR1 and CDR2 (germline): SGHAT, FQNNGV. The ends were cut back, 1 base at V and 2 bases at J, with 6 bases in the middle. CDR3 length: 14 residues. The CDR3 here is CASSLVFAGNTIYF. CDR3 coding DNA: TGTGCCAGCAGCTTAGTCTTTGCTGGAAACACCATATATTTT.

V gene TRBV9 combines with J gene TRBJ1-5; D is ambiguous. CDR1 and CDR2 from the germline V gene are SGDLS and YYNGEE. CDR3 length: 14 amino acids. With 0 bases removed from V and 1 base from J, the gap between germline ends came to 5 bases. CDR3 DNA: TGTGCCAGCAGCGTAGGCCCGAGCAATCAGCCCCAGCATTTT. It yields the protein CASSVGPSNQPQHF.

About this clone itself: One end of the junction is discordant with germline, which a read error may explain. The rearrangement links TRBV28 to TRBJ1-1, with D perhaps matching TRBD1 (6 bases). The CDR3 is made up of 11 amino acids. CDR1 is MDHEN and CDR2 is SYDVKM in the germline V gene. Here the CDR3 DNA reads TGTGCCAGCAGTTTGAGGGAACAGGGCGACTTT. It translates to CASSLREQGDF. The full variable domain, with the rest looked up from reference TRBV28 and TRBJ1-1, is DVKVTQSSRYLVKRTGEKVFLECVQDMDHENMFWYRQDPGLGLRLIYFSYDVKMKEKGDIPEGYSVSREKKERFSLILESASTNQTSMYLCASSLREQGDFGQGTRLTVV.

The rearrangement joins TRBV21-1 to TRBJ2-3; the D call of TRBD1 is as the table states it, not checked on the DNA. TRBV21-1 is reported as a pseudogene. This CDR3 has 16 residues. As DNA, the CDR3 is TGTGCCAGCAGCTCACGCCCCCAGGGGGCGGTGAATACGCAGTATTTT. Its translation: CASSSRPQGAVNTQYF.

The rearrangement joins TRBV6-1 to TRBJ2-3, with D possibly being TRBD1 (6 bases). Germline assignment: CDR1 MNHNS and CDR2 SASEGT. This CDR3 comprises 16 residues. V lost 1 base, J lost 2 bases, and 13 bases lay in between. The CDR3 DNA follows: TGTGCCAGCAGTGAAGAGTGGACAGCCCACACAGATACGCAGTATTTT. Its protein is CASSEEWTAHTDTQYF.